This TCR beta chain was recorded in a study of blood T cell repertoires in COVID-19. Sequencing used immunoSEQ multiplex PCR; TCRdb keeps in-frame clones, though not all of them. The sample carries nearly 110,000 clones, almost 85% recorded once. The sample consisted of peripheral blood. This TCR was sampled from a human donor in a cohort sampled during active COVID-19.

The CDR3: CASSSGGLGPQHF. CDR3 DNA: TGTGCCAGCAGTTCCGGGGGTCTGGGGCCCCAGCATTTT. This chain joins TRBV28 and TRBJ1-5, with D perhaps TRBD1 (5 bases). V was clipped by 4 bases and J by 9 bases, with 13 bases between them. The CDR3 is 13 amino acids. CDR1 is MDHEN and CDR2 is SYDVKM in the germline V gene.